This T cell receptor beta chain comes out of a study of shared clonotypes between healthy human individuals. The study enrolled healthy HIV-negative adults without recent acute infections or vaccinations as donors. In unsorted samples, genomic DNA was obtained using 90 million to 95 million PBMCs. The protocol was immunoSEQ multiplex PCR, while the TCRdb copy is restricted to in-frame clones and leaves out a portion. Counted here are about 560,000 clones, around 80% occurring once; the ten biggest clones make up around 12%. Looked up from germline, CDR1 is KGHSH and CDR2 is LQKENI. Between the trimmed V and J ends, which lost 6 bases and 6 bases, there was a span of 21 bases. The CDR3 loop spans 16 amino acids.

Sequencing was done on a sample of PBMCs. This TCR was recovered from a woman aged 40-49 years in good health. Some clones in this sample may be carry-over from other donors' samples. The V gene is TRBV18, the J gene TRBJ2-4; the D is unclear. Here the CDR3 reads CASSPLASFDGNIQYF. The CDR3 bases are TGTGCCAGCTCCCCCTTAGCCTCTTTCGACGGAAACATTCAGTACTTC.